The 22 T cell receptor beta chains given below trace back to one sample, sequenced in a study of OX40 agonist ivuxolimab in advanced cancers. TCRdb's copy holds only in-frame clones and misses some; the assay was immunoSEQ multiplex PCR. This table has 20,000 to 25,000 clones, roughly 86% appearing once. The starting material was CD4+ or CD8+ T cells sorted from blood, obtained in a trial of the OX40 agonist ivuxolimab. The receptors were sampled from an adult with an advanced solid tumor such as melanoma, head and neck, liver or kidney cancer.

This clone showed up just a few times. The chain couples TRBV10-2 to TRBJ1-5; D uncertain. This CDR3 is built from 15 residues. CDR1 is WSHSY, CDR2 SAAADI, per germline. V was trimmed by 0 bases and J by 7 bases, leaving 13 bases between them. The CDR3: CASSESGTALQPQHF. For the CDR3, the DNA is TGCGCCAGCAGTGAGTCGGGCACCGCGTTGCAGCCCCAGCATTTT.

The chain recombines TRBV7-9 with TRBJ2-7; D is unclear. Per germline, CDR1 SEHNR and CDR2 FQNEAQ (reference sequence). V gave up 5 bases and J gave up 2 bases, with 4 bases separating them. This CDR3 spans 11 amino acids. CDR3 nucleotide sequence: TGTGCCAGCAGCCCCGCCTACGAGCAGTACTTC. Its protein is CASSPAYEQYF. Full variable domain (missing parts from reference TRBV7-9 and TRBJ2-7): DTGVSQNPRHKITKRGQNVTFRCDPISEHNRLYWYRQTLGQGPEFLTYFQNEAQLEKSRLLSDRFSAERPKGSFSTLEIQRTEQGDSAMYLCASSPAYEQYFGPGTRLTVT.

The CDR3: CASSNPGQGMNTEAFF. DNA for the CDR3: TGTGCCAGTTCGAACCCGGGACAGGGCATGAACACTGAAGCTTTCTTT. V and J are TRBV19 and TRBJ1-1; 9 bases align to TRBD1. The CDR3 is 16 residues long. CDR1 and CDR2 from the germline V gene are LNHDA and SQIVND (reference sequence). V dropped 8 bases and J dropped 0; count of bases not matched to a gene: 10.

The chain joins TRBV4-1 to TRBJ2-7; the D call may be TRBD1 or TRBD2 (6 bases each). Germline V lookup: CDR1 MGHRA, CDR2 YSYEKL. The length of the CDR3 is 15 residues. Trimming left V 1 base short and J 1 base short, with 11 bases between. DNA for the CDR3: TGCGCCAGCAGCCAAGTGTGGGGGGCGTCCTACGAGCAGTACTTC. It is translated as CASSQVWGASYEQYF.

The rearrangement links TRBV2 to TRBJ2-1; possible D gene TRBD2, 6 bases. V was pared by 7 bases and J by 3 bases, with 16 bases between. This CDR3 region has 15 residues. Germline V CDR1 and CDR2: SNHLY, FYNNEI. The CDR3 region is CASTQGAGGYNEQFF. Here the CDR3 DNA reads TGTGCCAGCACCCAGGGAGCGGGTGGCTACAATGAGCAGTTCTTC.

This chain uses TRBV6-4 with TRBJ1-1, with TRBD1 identical over 8 bases. V lost 6 bases and J lost 1; bases outside the gene matches: 1. CDR1 and CDR2 from the germline V gene are MRHNA and SNTAGT. This CDR3 has 13 residues. CDR3 coding DNA: TGTGCCAGCAGGGACAGGGAGAACACTGAAGCTTTCTTT. Translated: CASRDRENTEAFF.

Of note for this clone: This CDR3 fails to terminate in the conserved phenylalanine or tryptophan, so it likely reflects a read error. No DNA is shown, since the ends of the CDR3 on it are uncertain; the CDR3 is the one TCRdb lists. This chain links TRBV21-1 with TRBJ2-7; the table's TRBD2 call for D was not verified on the DNA. TRBV21-1 is reported as a pseudogene. The CDR3 totals 12 residues, both ends included. The CDR3 reads CASSKAGVGAAP.

The chain employs TRBV18 and TRBJ2-3, with D unresolved. This CDR3 region has 14 residues. The germline V gene encodes CDR1 KGHSH and CDR2 LQKENI. Trimming pared 3 bases from V and 1 base from J, leaving 8 bases between. The CDR3, as DNA: TGTGCCAGCTCACCCGACCCTGGCACAGATACGCAGTATTTT. Its protein product is CASSPDPGTDTQYF.

V is TRBV6-1 and J is TRBJ1-5, with 8 bases aligning to TRBD1. Germline V gives CDR1 MNHNS, CDR2 SASEGT. CDR3 length: 15 amino acids. The V and J ends lost 4 bases and 0 bases, in that order; junction bases with no gene match: 2. DNA for the CDR3: TGTGCCAGCAGTGGGGACAGGATTAGCAATCAGCCCCAGCATTTT. Amino acid sequence: CASSGDRISNQPQHF.

J is TRBJ2-1 and V is TRBV27; 10 bases map to TRBD1. This CDR3 contains 15 residues. With V trimmed by 5 bases and J by 5 bases, 6 bases remained unmatched. Germline V gives CDR1 MNHEY, CDR2 SMNVEV (reference sequence). This CDR3 reads CASSADRGTDNEQFF. For the CDR3, the DNA is TGTGCCAGCAGTGCGGACAGGGGGACAGACAATGAGCAGTTCTTC.

Only one count was recorded for this clone. J is TRBJ1-2 and V is TRBV27; D possibly corresponds to TRBD1 (6 bases). The ends were cut back, 4 bases at V and 5 bases at J, with 23 bases in the middle. In germline, CDR1 is MNHEY, CDR2 SMNVEV (reference sequence). The CDR3 extends over 17 amino acids. CDR3 nucleotides: TGTGCCAGCAGTTCCCGTACGCCGGGACACGGTGGGTATGGCTACACCTTC. Encoded protein: CASSSRTPGHGGYGYTF.

This chain connects TRBV6-5 to TRBJ1-5; D remains ambiguous. Trimming took off 0 bases at V and 2 bases at J, with 5 bases between the two ends. The CDR3 extends over 14 amino acids. The germline gives CDR1 MNHEY, CDR2 SVGAGI. The CDR3 nucleotides are TGTGCCAGCAGTTACTCCGGGGGCAATCAGCCCCAGCATTTT. Amino acids: CASSYSGGNQPQHF.

Details on this clone: One junction end does not reproduce the germline sequence, and a read error may be involved. The chain combines TRBV25-1 with TRBJ2-1; D uncertain. CDR3 length: 10 amino acids. CDR1 is MGHDK, CDR2 SYGVNS, per germline. The CDR3, as DNA: TGTGCCAGCAGTGACACTACCTGGCTCTTC. Residues: CASSDTTWLF.

In its sample, this clone ranks as medium-sized. The chain has TRBV28 and TRBJ1-2; D gene ambiguous. V dropped 3 bases and J dropped 7 bases, with 12 bases sitting between them. The CDR3 runs to 13 residues. Germline V lookup: CDR1 MDHEN, CDR2 SYDVKM. Here the CDR3 reads CASSFSPPSGYTF. In nucleotides, the CDR3 is TGTGCCAGCAGTTTTTCTCCCCCGAGTGGCTACACCTTC.

V usage is TRBV7-9 and J usage is TRBJ2-5, with 9 bases lining up with TRBD1. The J call may be faulty, since TRBJ2-7 better matches the DNA end. Germline V CDR1 and CDR2: SEHNR, FQNEAQ (reference sequence). The CDR3 contains 14 residues. CDR3 nucleotides: TGTGCCAGCAGTGGGACAGGGCCATCCTACGAGCAGTACTTC. Its translation: CASSGTGPSYEQYF.

CDR3 region: CASSQATGTSGGYEQYF. CDR3 sequence (DNA): TGTGCCAGCAGCCAAGCTACCGGGACTAGCGGGGGCTACGAGCAGTACTTC. The chain carries TRBV4-2 and TRBJ2-7; 14 bases match TRBD2. The V gene end was trimmed by 1 base and the J gene end by 3 bases; junction bases not matched to a gene: 5. Germline CDR1 is LGHNA and CDR2 is YNFKEQ. The CDR3 is 17 residues long.

The rearrangement links TRBV29-1 to TRBJ1-1; tentatively, D is TRBD1 (5 bases). The V end was cut by 7 bases, the J end by 4 bases, with 13 bases between. The CDR3 contains 12 residues. From germline, CDR1 is SQVTM and CDR2 ANQGSEA. The CDR3 DNA is TGCAGCGGACAACCTAGGGGCACTGAAGCTTTCTTT. Translated: CSGQPRGTEAFF.

The chain is built from TRBV18 and TRBJ2-3; 7 bases fit TRBD1. The germline V gene has CDR1 KGHSH and CDR2 LQKENI. This CDR3 comprises 15 residues. Trimming at V came to 3 bases and at J to 2 bases, leaving 5 bases not matched to a gene. The CDR3 here is CASSPRTGLTDTQYF. CDR3 coding DNA: TGTGCCAGCTCACCCCGGACAGGACTCACAGATACGCAGTATTTT. The complete variable domain, with remaining parts taken from reference TRBV18 and TRBJ2-3, reads NAGVMQNPRHLVRRRGQEARLRCSPMKGHSHVYWYRQLPEEGLKFMVYLQKENIIDESGMPKERFSAEFPKEGPSILRIQQVVRGDSAAYFCASSPRTGLTDTQYFGPGTRLTVL.

This sequence joins TRBV19 and TRBJ2-1, with TRBD2 matching 11 bases. Per germline, CDR1 LNHDA and CDR2 SQIVND (reference sequence). The CDR3 totals 15 residues. V lost 6 bases to trimming and J lost 7 bases; unmatched junction nucleotides: 8. CDR3: CASSVGTSGTNEQFF. The CDR3 DNA reads TGTGCCAGTAGCGTCGGGACTAGCGGAACAAATGAGCAGTTCTTC.

V and J are TRBV4-1 and TRBJ1-5; D is ambiguous. V lost 5 bases to trimming and J lost 3 bases, with 8 bases between them. The germline V gene has CDR1 MGHRA and CDR2 YSYEKL. The CDR3 sequence is 13 residues long. CDR3 sequence: CASSGHDNQPQHF. The DNA for the CDR3 is TGCGCCAGCAGCGGCCATGACAATCAGCCCCAGCATTTT.

The chain carries TRBV30 and TRBJ2-5; D call uncertain. The CDR3 is 12 residues long. Germline values: CDR1 GTSNPN, CDR2 SVGIG (reference sequence). Trimming pared 2 bases from V and 5 bases from J, leaving 9 bases between. CDR3 DNA sequence: TGTGCCTGGAGTACCGTCGGGGAGACCCAGTACTTC. This sequence encodes CAWSTVGETQYF.

The chain employs TRBV10-1 and TRBJ2-5, with 7 bases aligning to TRBD2. Trimming took 6 bases from V and 5 from J; bases not matched to a gene: 15. This CDR3 has 16 amino acids. Germline loops: CDR1 WNHNN, CDR2 SYGVQD (reference sequence). This CDR3 reads CASSTQVGGFGETQYF. CDR3 in DNA: TGCGCCAGCAGCACCCAGGTGGGGGGGTTTGGGGAGACCCAGTACTTC.